This T cell receptor beta chain was captured by sequencing in a study of OX40 agonist ivuxolimab in advanced cancers. Regarding the study as a whole: CD4+ and CD8+ blood T cells expanded clonally by week 6 at 0.1 to 3.0 mg/kg.

This clone was recorded once. Its matching antigen is unknown. Germline CDR1 is SGHNT and CDR2 is YYREEE (reference sequence). The V end lost 3 bases, the J end lost 5 bases, and 9 bases lay between the germline ends. CDR3 length equals 13 residues. Libraries were prepared by immunoSEQ multiplex PCR; TCRdb keeps only in-frame clonotypes and omits some of them. The sample shows some 90,000 clones, more than 85% of them seen only once. The sequence came from an adult with an advanced solid tumor such as melanoma, head and neck, liver or kidney cancer. The sequenced sample was CD4+ or CD8+ T cells sorted from blood, obtained in a trial of the OX40 agonist ivuxolimab. The chain has TRBV5-4 and TRBJ1-5, with D possibly TRBD1 on 5 matching bases. The CDR3 protein is CASSWAGHQPQHF. CDR3 nucleotides: TGTGCCAGCAGCTGGGCAGGGCATCAGCCCCAGCATTTT.